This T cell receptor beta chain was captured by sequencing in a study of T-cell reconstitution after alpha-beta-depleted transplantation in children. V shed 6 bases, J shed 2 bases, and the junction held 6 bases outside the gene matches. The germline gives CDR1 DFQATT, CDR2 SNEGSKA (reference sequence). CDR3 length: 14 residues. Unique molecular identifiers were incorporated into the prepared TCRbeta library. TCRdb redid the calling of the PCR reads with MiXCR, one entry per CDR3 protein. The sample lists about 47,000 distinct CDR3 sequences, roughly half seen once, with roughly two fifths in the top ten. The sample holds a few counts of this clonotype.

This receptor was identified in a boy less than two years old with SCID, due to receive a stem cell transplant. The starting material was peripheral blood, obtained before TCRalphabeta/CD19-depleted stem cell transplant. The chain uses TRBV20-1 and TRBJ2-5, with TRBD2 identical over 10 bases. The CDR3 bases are TGCAGTGCAACTAGCGGGGAGGCTCAAGAGACCCAGTACTTC. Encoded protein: CSATSGEAQETQYF.